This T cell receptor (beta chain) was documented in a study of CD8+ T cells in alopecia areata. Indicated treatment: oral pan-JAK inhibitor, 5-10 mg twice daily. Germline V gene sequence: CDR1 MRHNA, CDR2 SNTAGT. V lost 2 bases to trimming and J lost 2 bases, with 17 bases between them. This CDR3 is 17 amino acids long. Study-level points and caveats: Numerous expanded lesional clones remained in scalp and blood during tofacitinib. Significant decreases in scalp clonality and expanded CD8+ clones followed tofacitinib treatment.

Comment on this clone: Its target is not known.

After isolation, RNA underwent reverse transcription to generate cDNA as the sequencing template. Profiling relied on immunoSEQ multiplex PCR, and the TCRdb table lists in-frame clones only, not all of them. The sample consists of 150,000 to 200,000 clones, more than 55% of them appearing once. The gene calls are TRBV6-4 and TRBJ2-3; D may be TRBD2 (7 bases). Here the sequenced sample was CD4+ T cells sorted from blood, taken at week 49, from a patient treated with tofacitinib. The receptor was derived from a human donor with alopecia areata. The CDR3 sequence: CASSDQGGATSTDTQYF. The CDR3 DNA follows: TGTGCCAGCAGTGACCAAGGGGGGGCTACCTCCACAGATACGCAGTATTTT.